Shown below are 32 T cell receptor beta chains from a single sample sequenced in a study of cytomegalovirus exposure and HLA in healthy donors. Assay used: immunoSEQ multiplex PCR; TCRdb lists only in-frame clones, some missing. The sample carries about 130,000 clones, 75% to 90% recorded once. Sequences were obtained from PBMCs. These TCRs come from a woman aged 18-30 years in good health and CMV-seronegative.

V usage is TRBV7-8 and J usage is TRBJ2-1; TRBD2 aligns across 7 bases. CDR3 length equals 16 residues. The J segment lost 2 bases and the V segment lost 5 bases, leaving 9 bases of the junction unmatched. In germline, CDR1 is SGHVS, CDR2 FQNEAQ. Here the CDR3 reads CASSRIGLGAYNEQFF. The CDR3 DNA follows: TGTGCCAGCAGCAGAATAGGACTAGGGGCCTACAATGAGCAGTTCTTC.

This clone was seen just once. The V call is TRBV19, the J call TRBJ2-1; 8 nucleotides line up with TRBD1. Germline CDR1 is LNHDA and CDR2 is SQIVND (reference sequence). The CDR3 is 13 amino acids. Trimming removed 5 bases from V and 7 bases from J; junction bases left unmatched: 4. DNA for the CDR3: TGTGCCAGTAGTCTCCAGGGGGCTAATGAGCAGTTCTTC. Its translation is CASSLQGANEQFF.

V usage is TRBV14 and J usage is TRBJ2-7; the D gene is possibly TRBD2 (6 bases). Trimming took off 2 bases at V and 6 bases at J, with 11 bases between the two ends. This CDR3 is 13 amino acids long. Per germline, CDR1 SGHDN and CDR2 FVKESK. The CDR3 loop is CASSQSGWGEQYF. The CDR3 coding sequence is TGTGCCAGCAGCCAAAGCGGGTGGGGCGAGCAGTACTTC.

The chain links TRBV9 to TRBJ2-1, with TRBD2 matching 10 bases. The ends lost 3 bases at V and 4 bases at J; junction bases unmatched: 7. The CDR3 extends over 16 amino acids. Germline-derived CDR1 and CDR2 are SGDLS and YYNGEE. The CDR3 DNA sequence: TGTGCCAGCAGCGCCCCCGGGACTAGCGTTTACAATGAGCAGTTCTTC. This gives the protein CASSAPGTSVYNEQFF.

V is TRBV2 and J is TRBJ2-1; 9 positions agree with TRBD2. There are 16 residues in the CDR3. After removal of 6 bases from V and 9 bases from J, the junction contained 15 bases not matched to a gene. Looked up from germline, CDR1 is SNHLY and CDR2 is FYNNEI. The CDR3 loop reads CASSALVGLANIEQFF. In DNA form, the CDR3 reads TGTGCCAGCAGCGCCTTAGTCGGACTAGCGAATATTGAGCAGTTCTTC.

V is TRBV2 and J is TRBJ2-7; D might be TRBD1 (5 bases). Trimming stripped 4 bases from V and 3 bases from J, with 16 bases between. Germline CDR1 and CDR2: SNHLY and FYNNEI. This CDR3 is 15 amino acids long. The CDR3 DNA sequence: TGTGCCAGCAGTGCAGCGAAGGGAAGGGGCTACGAGCAGTACTTC. Amino acid sequence: CASSAAKGRGYEQYF.

This sequence joins TRBV29-1 and TRBJ2-2; TRBD2 might be the D (5 bases). The CDR3 is 15 residues long. Germline CDR1 reads SQVTM; CDR2 reads ANQGSEA. Trimming left V 4 bases short and J 4 bases short, with 16 bases between. CDR3 in amino acids: CSVAFEGVSTGELFF. Here the CDR3 DNA reads TGCAGCGTTGCTTTTGAGGGAGTAAGCACCGGGGAGCTGTTTTTT.

V and J are TRBV11-2 and TRBJ2-7; D possibly corresponds to TRBD1 (7 bases). Germline V gene data show CDR1 as SGHAT and CDR2 as FQNNGV. Trimming removed 6 bases at V and 1 base at J, with 22 bases between. The CDR3 loop spans 17 amino acids. CDR3 nucleotide sequence: TGTGCCAGCAGGACTATTAGGGGGGACAGAGCGTCCTACGAGCAGTACTTC. Protein product: CASRTIRGDRASYEQYF.

This chain connects TRBV7-9 to TRBJ2-1, with 8 bases that match TRBD2. The CDR3 consists of 14 residues. Per germline, CDR1 SEHNR and CDR2 FQNEAQ (reference sequence). The junction had 5 bases not matched to a gene; V was cut back by 3 bases and J by 7 bases. The CDR3 region is CASSLASGRNEQFF. CDR3 nucleotide sequence: TGTGCCAGCAGCTTGGCCAGCGGGAGAAATGAGCAGTTCTTC.

The chain links TRBV14 to TRBJ2-3; D may be TRBD1 (5 bases). V lost 4 bases and J 3 bases, leaving 17 bases between the germline ends. From germline, CDR1 is SGHDN and CDR2 FVKESK. CDR3 length equals 16 residues. The CDR3 is CASSPLLGQGTDTQYF. CDR3 DNA sequence: TGTGCCAGCAGCCCCCTCCTGGGGCAGGGAACAGATACGCAGTATTTT. Drawing the rest from reference TRBV14 and TRBJ2-3, the complete variable domain is EAGVTQFPSHSVIEKGQTVTLRCDPISGHDNLYWYRRVMGKEIKFLLHFVKESKQDESGMPNNRFLAERTGGTYSTLKVQPAELEDSGVYFCASSPLLGQGTDTQYFGPGTRLTVL.

This clone has just one count. The rearrangement joins TRBV4-1 to TRBJ2-2; 7 bases agree with TRBD1. Trimming took 1 base from V and 3 from J; bases not matched to a gene: 5. Per germline, CDR1 MGHRA and CDR2 YSYEKL. This CDR3 has 16 amino acids. CDR3 sequence (DNA): TGCGCCAGCAGCCAAGTAGGGGGCTTGGACACCGGGGAGCTGTTTTTT. It encodes CASSQVGGLDTGELFF.

J is TRBJ2-5 and V is TRBV18; 9 positions agree with TRBD2. This CDR3 contains 14 residues. V trimming: 3 bases; J trimming: 4 bases; junction bases outside the gene matches: 3. CDR1 and CDR2 from the germline V gene are KGHSH and LQKENI. In DNA, the CDR3 is TGTGCCAGCTCACCTGAACTAGCGGGAGAGACCCAGTACTTC. This translates into CASSPELAGETQYF.

This chain joins TRBV4-1 and TRBJ2-4; a weak D match, TRBD2 (5 bases). The CDR3 covers 17 residues. The V end was cut by 1 base, the J end by 2 bases, with 15 bases between. Germline V gene data show CDR1 as MGHRA and CDR2 as YSYEKL. The CDR3, as DNA: TGCGCCAGCAGCCAAGCTCCCGGGGTCTTGACCAAAAACATTCAGTACTTC. Translation: CASSQAPGVLTKNIQYF.

The V gene is TRBV2, the J gene TRBJ2-2, with TRBD2 matching 13 bases. V shed 6 bases, J shed 5 bases, and the junction held 6 bases outside the gene matches. This CDR3 is 16 amino acids long. The germline CDR1 and CDR2 sequences are SNHLY and FYNNEI. CDR3 DNA: TGTGCCAGCAGCCGGACTAGCGGGAGTTTTACCGGGGAGCTGTTTTTT. This codes for CASSRTSGSFTGELFF.

V gene TRBV19 combines with J gene TRBJ2-7; D may be TRBD1 (6 bases). This CDR3 is built from 13 residues. In germline, CDR1 is LNHDA, CDR2 SQIVND (reference sequence). V was cut by 6 bases and J by 3 bases, with 12 bases left in between. The CDR3 DNA sequence: TGTGCCAGTAGACCACAGGGCGGCTACGAGCAGTACTTC. This translates into CASRPQGGYEQYF. Complete variable domain (other parts from reference TRBV19 and TRBJ2-7): DGGITQSPKYLFRKEGQNVTLSCEQNLNHDAMYWYRQDPGQGLRLIYYSQIVNDFQKGDIAEGYSVSREKKESFPLTVTSAQKNPTAFYLCASRPQGGYEQYFGPGTRLTVT.

The J gene is TRBJ1-1, the V gene TRBV27; D unresolved. Trimming took off 3 bases at V and 3 bases at J, with 8 bases between the two ends. Germline values: CDR1 MNHEY, CDR2 SMNVEV (reference sequence). The CDR3 is 13 amino acids. The CDR3 sequence: CASSFSVYTEAFF. The DNA for the CDR3 is TGTGCCAGCAGTTTCTCGGTCTACACTGAAGCTTTCTTT.

The V and J genes are TRBV5-1 and TRBJ1-1, with TRBD1 as a possible D gene (5 bases). The length of the CDR3 is 18 residues. Looked up from germline, CDR1 is SGHRS and CDR2 is YFSETQ. V was cut by 4 bases and J by 5 bases, with 27 bases left in between. Here the CDR3 reads CASSRIETWGGPTTEAFF. CDR3 DNA sequence: TGCGCCAGCAGCCGCATTGAAACTTGGGGGGGACCGACGACTGAAGCTTTCTTT.

The chain employs TRBV30 and TRBJ2-1, with 7 bases that match TRBD2. Germline assignment: CDR1 GTSNPN and CDR2 SVGIG (reference sequence). Unmatched junction bases numbered 7, after V lost 2 bases and J lost 6 bases. The CDR3 loop spans 14 amino acids. The CDR3 is CAWSTVAGINEQFF. The CDR3 DNA reads TGTGCCTGGAGTACGGTAGCGGGCATCAATGAGCAGTTCTTC.

The chain is built from TRBV27 and TRBJ2-1; the match to TRBD1 covers 8 bases. Germline V gene sequence: CDR1 MNHEY, CDR2 SMNVEV (reference sequence). This CDR3 region has 16 residues. J was trimmed by 0 bases and V by 4 bases; bases with no gene match: 5. The CDR3 loop is CASSSWTGSSYNEQFF. CDR3 nucleotide sequence: TGTGCCAGCAGTTCGTGGACAGGGAGCTCCTACAATGAGCAGTTCTTC.

The V gene is TRBV19, the J gene TRBJ2-7; 7 bases line up with TRBD2. The CDR3 length is 14 residues. The junction had 6 bases not matched to a gene; V was cut back by 3 bases and J by 4 bases. CDR1 is LNHDA and CDR2 is SQIVND in the germline V gene (reference sequence). The CDR3 bases are TGTGCCAGTAGTATGGCTGGCGGGAGTTACGAGCAGTACTTC. The encoded protein is CASSMAGGSYEQYF.

A single count supports this clone. V usage is TRBV29-1 and J usage is TRBJ1-3, with unresolved D. Germline CDR1 reads SQVTM; CDR2 reads ANQGSEA. Trimming took 7 bases from V and 0 from J, leaving 10 bases between them. The CDR3 has 13 residues. The CDR3 loop is CSARSVSGNTIYF. The CDR3 nucleotides read TGCAGCGCCAGGTCCGTCTCTGGAAACACCATATATTTT. Drawing the rest from reference TRBV29-1 and TRBJ1-3, the complete variable domain is SAVISQKPSRDICQRGTSLTIQCQVDSQVTMMFWYRQQPGQSLTLIATANQGSEATYESGFVIDKFPISRPNLTFSTLTVSNMSPEDSSIYLCSARSVSGNTIYFGEGSWLTVV.

This chain joins TRBV2 and TRBJ1-1, with TRBD1 as a possible D gene (5 bases). The CDR3 runs to 14 residues. The ends were cut back, 5 bases at V and 8 bases at J, with 18 bases in the middle. Germline V lookup: CDR1 SNHLY, CDR2 FYNNEI. The CDR3 nucleotides read TGTGCCAGCAGTCCTATAACCCGGGGGTCAGAAGCTTTCTTT. Amino acids: CASSPITRGSEAFF.

The gene calls are TRBV30 and TRBJ2-2; weak D call: TRBD1 (5 bases). Trimming removed 1 base at V and 2 bases at J, with 8 bases between. The CDR3 contains 14 residues. Germline CDR1 and CDR2: GTSNPN and SVGIG (reference sequence). The CDR3 is CAWSGQGNTGELFF. In nucleotides, the CDR3 is TGTGCCTGGAGTGGCCAGGGAAACACCGGGGAGCTGTTTTTT.

The CDR3 reads CASSPSNQPQHF. In DNA form, the CDR3 reads TGTGCCAGCAGTCCCAGTAATCAGCCCCAGCATTTT. J is TRBJ1-5 and V is TRBV28, with unresolved D. From germline, CDR1 is MDHEN and CDR2 SYDVKM. The CDR3 spans 12 residues. V was pared by 5 bases and J by 4 bases, with 6 bases between.

This clone was recorded a few times. The rearrangement links TRBV18 to TRBJ1-2, with D possibly TRBD1 on 6 matching bases. Germline CDR1 is KGHSH and CDR2 is LQKENI. The CDR3 is 13 residues long. Trimming removed 2 bases from V and 8 bases from J, with 12 bases in between. The CDR3 here is CASSPTGPAGYTF. The CDR3 DNA is TGTGCCAGCTCACCAACAGGGCCTGCCGGCTACACCTTC.

The rearrangement links TRBV11-3 to TRBJ1-1, with 7 positions matching TRBD1. Germline V gives CDR1 SGHNT, CDR2 YENEEA. Losses at the gene ends were 4 bases for V and 0 bases for J; bases not matched to a gene: 2. This CDR3 comprises 14 residues. The CDR3: CASSYRGVNTEAFF. The DNA for the CDR3 is TGTGCCAGCAGCTACAGGGGCGTGAACACTGAAGCTTTCTTT.

V and J are TRBV9 and TRBJ2-2, with 9 bases that match TRBD2. Looked up from germline, CDR1 is SGDLS and CDR2 is YYNGEE. With 1 base clipped from V and 3 bases from J, the junction kept 7 bases outside the gene matches. This CDR3 has 17 residues. CDR3 DNA: TGTGCCAGCAGCGTACAGTCGGCGGGAGGGGACACCGGGGAGCTGTTTTTT. The encoded protein is CASSVQSAGGDTGELFF.

The gene calls are TRBV11-3 and TRBJ2-3, with 9 positions matching TRBD2. CDR1 and CDR2 from the germline V gene are SGHNT and YENEEA. CDR3 length: 16 amino acids. V dropped 1 base and J dropped 2; count of bases not matched to a gene: 4. CDR3 nucleotide sequence: TGTGCCAGCAGCTTAGTTGCGGGAGGGTTCACAGATACGCAGTATTTT. Translating it yields CASSLVAGGFTDTQYF.

This CDR3 is CASSNRLAGDLAGYNEQFF. The CDR3 nucleotides read TGCGCCAGCAGCAATAGACTAGCGGGAGACCTGGCCGGGTACAATGAGCAGTTCTTC. This sequence joins TRBV5-1 and TRBJ2-1; 12 bases are a match to TRBD2. The CDR3 is 19 residues long. Germline CDR1 and CDR2: SGHRS and YFSETQ. J lost 4 bases, V lost 4 bases, and 15 bases had no gene match.

This clone was observed a few times. The rearrangement uses TRBV7-8 and TRBJ2-1; TRBD2 matches at 8 bases. CDR1 and CDR2 from the germline V gene are SGHVS and FQNEAQ. The CDR3 consists of 15 residues. V shed 4 bases, J shed 3 bases, and the junction held 5 bases outside the gene matches. CDR3: CASSSNGGVYNEQFF. The CDR3 DNA reads TGTGCCAGCAGCTCTAACGGGGGGGTCTACAATGAGCAGTTCTTC.

The genes are TRBV30 and TRBJ2-1; 7 bases align to TRBD2. The CDR3 consists of 12 residues. Trimming at V came to 4 bases and at J to 4 bases, leaving 1 base not matched to a gene. CDR1 is GTSNPN and CDR2 is SVGIG in the germline V gene (reference sequence). The CDR3 bases are TGTGCCTGGAAAGCGGGATACAATGAGCAGTTCTTC. It specifies CAWKAGYNEQFF.

This chain joins TRBV30 and TRBJ2-1, with D maybe TRBD2 (6 bases). CDR1 is GTSNPN, CDR2 SVGIG, per germline (reference sequence). V dropped 0 bases and J dropped 0 bases, with 9 bases sitting between them. This CDR3 is built from 15 residues. CDR3 DNA: TGTGCCTGGAGTGTACGACTAGGCTCCTACAATGAGCAGTTCTTC. It encodes CAWSVRLGSYNEQFF.